Reported below is one T cell receptor (beta chain). The antigen it binds to is not known. Per-base quality was not reported, and no clone a single base away is much larger than it. This sample was included in a study of shared clonotypes between healthy human individuals (dated by TCRdb to the early 2020s). Context from the whole study: The cohort comprised a couple of women and a few men aged 18 to 49 years. For each donor, CD4 naive and CD4 memory were each run on three plates, CD8 naive on two plates, and CD8 memory on one plate. To estimate repertoire size and how much clonotype sharing occurs between individuals, the study deeply sequenced the blood TCR repertoires of five healthy adults. Libraries were prepared and TCR repertoires were sequenced by different laboratories using diverse techniques, in order to increase sequencing depth and limit assay-specific biases. Per donor, leukapheresis produced somewhere between about 0.94 and 9 billion PBMCs. General study outcomes and caveats: The genetic and exposure-history diversity represented was limited by the small number of donors. Pairwise subsampling indicated that sequencing depth was expected to affect the degree of clonotype sharing among donors. Incomplete sequencing was indicated by rarefaction of sorted-subset datasets, despite the large sequencing depth. Clonotypes shared by all four sorted-subset donors showed higher generation probabilities than non-shared clonotypes. Sampling was restricted to blood, and TCR repertoires in tissue are likely to differ from TCR repertoires in blood. Naive subsets generally had larger estimated clonotype richness than memory subsets did. When several donors were compared, the shared fraction of clonotypes was 5% to 6.5% for naive CD4, approximately 3.5% for naive CD8, about 2.4% for memory CD4, and 0.4% for memory CD8.

TCR CDR3 regions were amplified from genomic DNA by multiplex PCR using the deep immunoSEQ assay. Genomic DNA extracted from each cell subset was distributed evenly over all wells of several immunoSEQ 96-well plates, and each plate served as one replicate. For sorted subsets, each replicate PCR was loaded with approximately 200 ng genomic DNA, equivalent to 32,000 or so T cell genomes. Purified libraries were measured with a Qubit 3.0 fluorometer, size-checked on a Bioanalyzer 2100, and measured again with the KAPA Library Quantification kit. A separate single-read 150-cycle Illumina NextSeq 550 flow cell was used to sequence each immunoSEQ 96-well plate. For the original study's pipeline: Because the immunoSEQ output held only junctional sequences and lacked quality scores, the filtering could not match the filtering applied to full-length reads. Sequences were annotated with PyIR, a Python wrapper for IgBLAST v1.9, using IMGT germline references to assign V/J genes and CDR3. Any read was removed if the V/J assignment was weak (E-value above 1e-6), the CDR3 was missing, or the read contained stop codons, out-of-frame junctions, or ambiguous translated residues. V3J clonotypes were defined as sequences sharing an identical inferred V gene, J gene, and CDR3 amino acid sequence. To compute the percentage overlap between repertoires, the number of shared unique clonotypes was divided by the size of the smaller repertoire. Repertoire richness was assessed with RTK rarefaction, the Chao1 estimator, and Recon v2.1 estimates of unobserved clonotypes. Generation probabilities were computed with OLGA for all TCRbeta clonotypes obtained by the gDNA method from four donors. Drawn from immuneACCESS, this table holds only the in-frame rearrangements with V and J called that TCRdb kept. Clones are partly lost; checked studies trace under half to an unresolved V gene and leave the rest unexplained. V and J calls and clone size are given by that table; D and trimming were obtained from the DNA. The sample data list about 1.1 million clones, and roughly 80% of these were observed just once. The ten largest clones take up approximately 0.9% of the sample.

The germline V gene provides CDR1 SGHTA and CDR2 FQGNSA. V was cut back by 1 base and J by 7 bases, leaving a gap of 14 bases between them. The CDR3 covers 14 residues, taking in both the cysteine and the phenylalanine. Only the CDR3 DNA stays, 42 bases, in frame from base 1. Healthy HIV-negative adults with no recently reported acute infections or vaccinations were included as donors. Every donor was a Caucasian adult living in Nashville, Tennessee, USA. CD4+ T cells were enriched by magnetic negative selection, after which naive cells were positively selected on CD45RA and the negative fraction was taken as the memory subset. After blood collection by leukapheresis, PBMCs were isolated using Ficoll-Histopaque density gradient centrifugation and then cryopreserved in the vapor phase of liquid nitrogen. Analytical flow cytometry was used to check the purity and quantity of each magnetically sorted T cell population. Each sorted fraction had its genomic DNA isolated and then quantified by UV absorbance on a Nanodrop 2000c.

The source of this sequence is a young man in good health. Some clones in this sample may be carry-over from other donors' samples. Recombination joined TRBV7-2 with TRBJ2-7; matching of 5 bases hints at TRBD2 as the D gene. Sequenced: memory CD4+ T cells from PBMCs. The sample's cell subset or site label is to be understood as: CD45RA-negative fraction. The CDR3 in this case is CASSLGYERTEQYF. The base sequence is TGTGCCAGCAGCTTAGGGTACGAGAGGACTGAGCAGTACTTC.